This TCR beta chain was captured in a study of Ad26.COV2.S vaccination and SARS-CoV-2 variants (dated by TCRdb to the early 2020s). Study-wide context: Vaccine-arm donors were drawn from COV1001, a multicentre, randomized, double-blind, placebo-controlled phase I-IIa trial of Ad26.COV2.S in healthy adults. Ad26.COV2.S was administered intramuscularly at a dose of 5x10^10 or 1x10^11 viral particles, either as one shot or as two shots given 56 days apart. Sequencing of the TCRbeta repertoire served to evaluate the specificity and breadth of SARS-CoV-2-reactive T cell receptors following Ad26.COV2.S vaccination. The TCR-sequenced set comprised approximately 32 samples: some 19 Ad26.COV2.S vaccine recipients, 5 placebo recipients and 8 SARS-CoV-2 convalescent individuals. Trial participants were randomized into five groups of five, in which low-dose or high-dose Ad26.COV2.S was given once or twice, or placebo was given on both occasions. Throughout the experiments and outcome assessment, investigators stayed blinded to trial group allocation.

Results and caveats for the whole study, not just this receptor: The authors noted that the TCR breadth and depth analyses may have underestimated total T cell responses. Vaccine and placebo recipients had comparable non-spike TCR breadth, which fits with the vaccine containing only spike. The study was not powered for comparison of responses between vaccine doses or regimens. After vaccination, substantial breadth of spike-specific CD8+ and CD4+ T cell responses was reported. Ad26.COV2.S recipients had higher spike-specific TCR breadth than placebo recipients (P = 0.0014).

This specimen's treatment or condition label, per the study, means: some 19 received Ad26.COV2.S at low or high dose, single or two shots; five or six received placebo; per-sample allocation not given. Repertoires of vaccine and placebo recipients were sequenced from samples taken on day 63 after the first injection. Between 29 July and 7 August 2020, Cohort 1b enrolled 20 to 30 adults aged 18-55 years at one site in Boston, USA. Ad26.COV2.S was a replication-incompetent adenovirus type 26 vector that expressed a prefusion-stabilized SARS-CoV-2 spike protein derived from the original Wuhan strain. TCRbeta CDR3 regions were sequenced with the immunoSEQ Assay. After extraction, genomic DNA underwent amplification by bias-controlled multiplex PCR, followed by high-throughput sequencing. The authors' pipeline ran thus. To quantify the absolute abundance of every unique TCRbeta CDR3 region, sequences were collapsed and filtered. T cell fraction was estimated by normalizing TCRbeta template counts to usable DNA, with usable DNA measured through amplification of reference genes found in all nucleated cells. Repertoire TCRs were annotated as SARS-CoV-2-specific by exact matching of V gene, CDR3 amino acid sequence and J gene to a known reactive TCR set. MIRA supplied the reference SARS-CoV-2 TCR set, which was filtered for enrichment in COVID-19-positive ImmuneCODE repertoires so that public or cross-reactive TCRs were removed. Using the MIRA antigens, annotated TCRs were further analysed by specific ORF or by position within an ORF. Breadth was defined as annotated unique rearrangements over total unique productive rearrangements; depth was the summed frequency of those rearrangements. TCR breadth was compared between groups using two-sided Wilcoxon rank-sum tests. Held by TCRdb, this immuneACCESS table contains in-frame sequences only and omits some clones. Under half of the omission traces to an unresolved V gene where checked; the cause of the rest is unknown. That table supplies the V and J calls and clone size; D and trimming were determined from the DNA. This sample gives over 400,000 clones in total; around 91% of them show up just once. Around 4.5% of the sample rests with the top ten.

A note on this clone: Its specific antigen is unknown. No qualities accompany the bases; no much larger clone lies one base away.

This receptor was taken from a person between 18 and 60 years old who received the Ad26.COV2.S COVID-19 vaccine or a placebo. This sample comprised peripheral blood, obtained in a trial of Ad26.COV2.S vaccine versus placebo.

The sequenced DNA is TGTGCCAGCAGCGCCAGCGGGAGGGCTAAACGCACAGATACGCAGTATTTT. Its product reads: CASSASGRAKRTDTQYF. This receptor chain uses TRBV9 and TRBJ2-3; 10 middle bases align to TRBD2. Reading the germline V gene gives CDR1 SGDLS and CDR2 YYNGEE. Counted from cysteine to phenylalanine, this CDR3 has 17 amino acids. Only the CDR3 region is kept as DNA, spanning 51 bases read in frame from base 1. V loses 3 bases at its end and J loses 1 base; junction bases beyond the gene matches: 8.